The sequence of this TCR beta chain was determined in a study of shared clonotypes between healthy human individuals (TCRdb year 2020). As for the study more broadly: A couple of women and a few men aged 18 to 49 years were included in the cohort. Between about 0.85 and 9.5 billion PBMCs per donor were obtained by leukapheresis. The study deeply sequenced blood TCR repertoires of five healthy adults to estimate repertoire size and the extent of clonotype sharing between individuals. Different laboratories and diverse techniques were used to prepare libraries and sequence TCR repertoires, to increase sequencing depth and limit assay-specific biases. For each donor, three plates each were used for CD4 naive and CD4 memory, two plates were used for CD8 naive, and one plate was used for CD8 memory. Study-wide findings and limitations: Around 5% of naive CD4, 3.5% of naive CD8, about 2.1% of memory CD4, and 0.35% to 0.4% of memory CD8 clonotypes were shared across a handful of donors. Even with the large sequencing depth, rarefaction of the sorted-subset datasets indicated that sequencing was incomplete. Clonotypes shared by all four sorted-subset donors showed higher generation probabilities than non-shared clonotypes. Pairwise subsampling indicated that sequencing depth was expected to affect the degree of clonotype sharing among donors. Sampling was restricted to blood, and TCR repertoires in tissue are likely to differ from TCR repertoires in blood. Estimated clonotype richness was generally larger for naive than for memory subsets. Because the study included only a small number of donors, the genetic and exposure-history diversity represented was limited.

CD8 naive samples consisted of CD45RO-negative cells that were positively selected for CCR7, yielding a CD45RA+CCR7+ population without TemRA cells. Healthy HIV-negative adults with no recently reported acute infections or vaccinations were included as donors. Every donor was a Caucasian adult living in Nashville, Tennessee, USA. Blood was obtained by leukapheresis, after which PBMCs were separated by Ficoll-Histopaque density gradient centrifugation and cryopreserved in liquid nitrogen vapor phase. Purity and quantity of every magnetically sorted T cell population were checked by analytical flow cytometry. Genomic DNA was isolated from every sorted fraction and measured by UV absorbance on a Nanodrop 2000c. TCR CDR3 regions were amplified from genomic DNA by multiplex PCR using the deep immunoSEQ assay. Extracted genomic DNA from each cell subset was spread evenly across all wells of several immunoSEQ 96-well plates, with each plate serving as a replicate. For sorted subsets, roughly 200 ng of genomic DNA, equivalent to 25,000 to 30,000 T cell genomes, went into each replicate PCR. Purified libraries were quantified with a Qubit 3.0 fluorometer, sized on a Bioanalyzer 2100, and re-quantified with the KAPA Library Quantification kit. Each immunoSEQ 96-well plate was sequenced on its own single-read 150-cycle Illumina NextSeq 550 flow cell. As for how the authors treated the data: The immunoSEQ output contained only junctional sequences without quality scores, so filtering could not match that applied to full-length reads. Sequences were annotated with PyIR, a Python wrapper for IgBLAST v1.9, using IMGT germline references to assign V/J genes and CDR3. Reads were removed for weak V/J assignments (E-value above 1e-6), missing CDR3, stop codons, out-of-frame junctions, or ambiguous translated residues. V3J clonotypes were defined as sequences sharing the same inferred V gene, J gene, and CDR3 amino acid sequence. To compute the percentage overlap between repertoires, the number of shared unique clonotypes was divided by the size of the smaller repertoire. Repertoire richness was assessed with RTK rarefaction, the Chao1 estimator, and Recon v2.1 estimates of unobserved clonotypes. Generation probabilities for all TCRbeta clonotypes obtained by the gDNA method from a handful of donors were computed using OLGA. TCRdb retrieved this table from immuneACCESS and kept in-frame rearrangements only. Not all clones are present; in checked studies, unresolved V genes account for under half, and no reason is known for the remainder. For V, J and clone size, that table is used; D and trimming come from the DNA. The sample table shows about 1,900,000 clones, and 85% to 95% are seen once. The ten largest account for roughly 1% of the sample.

Inclusive of the bounding cysteine and phenylalanine, the CDR3 is 16 residues long. Only CDR3 DNA is held: 48 bases, read in frame from base 1. CDR1 MNHEY and CDR2 SVGAGI are derived from the germline V gene. Trimming at the junction amounts to 4 bases on V and 8 bases on J, and the germline ends lie 23 bases apart. On this clone itself: The target of this receptor is not known. Per-base quality was not reported, and no clone a single base away is much larger than it.

Sequencing was done on a sample of naive CD8+ T cells sorted from blood. The cell subset or site label, read with the paper, signifies: CD45RA+CCR7+. Recombination joined TRBV6-5 with TRBJ1-2, and TRBD1 may be the D gene, going by 6 matching bases. The TCR was taken from a man between 18 and 35 years old in good health. In nucleotide form, the sequence is TGTGCCAGCAGTTCCCAGCAGACAGGCCGAATCGAGGGCTACACCTTC. The resulting protein is CASSSQQTGRIEGYTF.